This TCR beta chain stems from a study of human T cells and chemical hapten exposure (dated by TCRdb to the early 2020s). Looking at the study overall: For sensitization, 2% DPC in acetone was applied to a roughly 2 cm by roughly 2 cm area of upper inner arm skin. Weekly therapeutic DPC doses were additionally applied to the scalp of patients throughout the roughly 24-week study period. Patch tests used Finn chambers with 0.01% DPC on the upper back, scored after 6 days by International Contact Dermatitis Research Group standards. The patient cohort, mostly female, included alopecia areata with under or over 50% scalp involvement, alopecia totalis and alopecia universalis. The libraries were sequenced as a pool, and the TCR yield per sample differed mostly because of small variations in library volumes within the pool. In alopecia patients, the study followed how the peripheral blood TCR repertoire changed in vivo over primary and secondary sensitization to diphenylcyclopropenone (DPC), a hapten. Blood samples were taken from patients before sensitization (week 0) and at 2, 6 and about 24 weeks after DPC sensitization. For TCR sequencing, blood came from 25 to 35 alopecia patients at anywhere from one to four time points (pre-sensitization, 2, 6 and 24 weeks). Broader findings and caveats from the paper: Because all patients had alopecia, a presumed autoimmune disease, the immune response of the patients might differ from that of healthy individuals. After repeated subsampling, changes were observed in the strength of the expansion versus patch-test correlation and in the threshold at which the correlation became significant. The number of PT1 expanded TCRs positively correlated with patch test score, significant at thresholds 8, 16 and 32 but not 4. Significantly more large CDR3 similarity clusters were formed by expanded TCRs than by pre-sensitization or healthy control sets, consistent with antigen-driven responses. DPC sensitization did not change the number of TCRs with a frequency above 1 in 1000, and there was no evidence of changes in global repertoire structure.

This sample's time point label indicates: patch test 1, 2 weeks after DPC sensitization. The treatment or condition label for this specimen denotes: therapeutic diphenylcyclopropenone sensitization with weekly scalp DPC. At every patch-test visit, the blood draw took place before the patch test was put on. Patients were considered eligible if aged 18 to 70, diagnosed with alopecia and deemed suitable for DPC therapy, and patients were excluded if pregnant. Unfractionated whole blood was collected in Tempus Blood RNA tubes, and total RNA was extracted from that blood. The protocol used for the library was RACE. Sequenced using a NextSeq 500. Library preparation attached unique molecular identifiers to individual cDNA molecules for quantitative, reproducible TCR counting. For every blood RNA sample, sequencing covered both the TCR alpha and TCR beta chains. The authors' analysis ran thus. A median of about 100,000 TCRs per sample was observed, with a range of about 23,224 to 700,000. The Decombinator software suite was used to annotate the V, J and CDR3 of the TCR reads. For the PS versus PT1 abundance plots, all samples were subsampled to the same number of TCRs (28,000). TCRs were defined as expanded if absent before sensitization and observed at least eight times at the 2-week time point. TCRdb ran its own pipeline on the public reads, namely fastp trimming at Q25 and MiXCR clone calling, and kept in-frame beta chains. Rows are combined by CDR3 protein, so each entry shows the most common genes and DNA. Here the V and J calls rest on TCRdb's processing, not on the authors' analysis. The sample table records around 300,000 distinct CDR3 sequences; approximately 6.3% of these occur just once. The ten largest account for roughly 7.9% of the sample.

As concerns this clonotype: Its recognized antigen is unknown. No base-level quality is on record; no much larger clone is a single base apart.

V is pared back by 2 bases and J by 9 bases, with 23 bases lying between the germline termini. CDR3 length: 17 amino acids, cysteine to phenylalanine. Of the read, only the CDR3 DNA is kept; its 51 bases are in frame from base 1. CDR1 and CDR2 (MNHEY, SVGEGT) derive from the germline V gene. Here the sequenced sample was whole blood, taken in connection with sensitization to the hapten diphenylcyclopropenone (DPC). This TCR came from a woman aged 18-29 years with alopecia areata. Some clones in this sample may be carry-over from other donors' samples. The chain is assembled from TRBV6-2 or TRBV6-3 and TRBJ1-5, with TRBD1 perhaps the D gene, on 6 matching bases. The CDR3 region has the sequence CASSYLAIGQRLPPQHF. The DNA reads TGTGCCAGCAGTTACCTTGCCATTGGACAGCGCTTACCGCCCCAGCATTTT.